This TCR beta chain was obtained from a study of Graves' ophthalmopathy and Graves' hyperthyroidism. Notes on the study in general: Most thyroid clonotypes expanded beyond 0.001 frequency were also found in blood. Ophthalmopathy versus stable hyperthyroidism: 13-signature model gave around 90% sensitivity, less than 83% specificity.

Germline CDR1 is ENHRY and CDR2 is SYGVKD. CDR3 length equals 14 residues. This clonotype was counted a few times. Antigen specificity is unknown. The junction departs from germline at one end; a sequencing error may be responsible. Ineligible for inclusion were patients with other autoimmune diseases, uncontrolled infections, pregnancy or lactation. CDR3 regions of TCR beta were amplified from RNA transcripts. HTBI primers were used in a first-round RT-PCR, which preceded a second-round multiplex PCR. TCRdb reanalysed the multiplex PCR reads using MiXCR and keeps one entry per CDR3 protein. The sample contains hundreds of thousands of distinct CDR3 sequences, over 40% of which appear only once.

Input material: peripheral blood. The J gene is TRBJ1-1, the V gene TRBV10-3; D remains unclear. The receptor's source is an adult man with Graves' ophthalmopathy. CDR3 in DNA: TGTGCCAGCAGTTACTCTAGGGCAGTGACTGAAGCTTTCTTT. Amino acids: CASSYSRAVTEAFF.